The 19 T cell receptor beta chains given below trace back to one sample, sequenced in a study of spatial heterogeneity in lung cancer. The study, taken as a whole, reports: Expanded intratumoral alpha and beta TCR counts tracked tumor mutation counts.

These receptors are not linked to any known antigen. The time point was: sample taken at primary tumor resection. TCRdb passed the 5' RACE reads through MiXCR, listing each CDR3 protein once. The table shows about 27,000 distinct CDR3 sequences, with approximately 7% occurring only once. Here the sequenced sample was lung tumor tissue, taken at surgery. The receptors here all came from a male donor with early-stage non-small cell lung cancer.

This clonotype turned up a few times. The J gene is TRBJ1-4, the V gene TRBV10-3; TRBD1 might be the D (5 bases). V lost 10 bases and J 5 bases, leaving 17 bases between the germline ends. There are 14 residues in the CDR3. The germline CDR1 and CDR2 sequences are ENHRY and SYGVKD. CDR3 sequence reads: CATGGNVENEKLFF. DNA for the CDR3: TGTGCCACCGGGGGGAACGTAGAAAATGAAAAACTGTTTTTT.

Many counts were recorded for this clonotype. The chain links TRBV7-2 to TRBJ2-4; D gene ambiguous. V was cut by 2 bases and J by 0 bases, with 11 bases left in between. In germline, CDR1 is SGHTA, CDR2 FQGNSA. The CDR3 contains 16 residues. The CDR3 region has the DNA TGTGCCAGCAGCTTATACTGGTCCTTAGCCAAAAACATTCAGTACTTC. It translates to CASSLYWSLAKNIQYF.

This clonotype came up many times. This chain uses TRBV4-1 with TRBJ1-3, with D tentatively TRBD1 (5 bases). The CDR3 is made up of 15 amino acids. Germline values: CDR1 MGHRA, CDR2 YSYEKL. V was trimmed by 1 base and J by 4 bases, leaving 11 bases between them. The CDR3 spells CASSQGQGRGNTIYF. The CDR3 DNA follows: TGCGCCAGCAGCCAAGGCCAGGGCCGAGGAAACACCATATATTTT.

There are many counts of this clonotype. The chain is built from TRBV3-1 and TRBJ1-2, with D hard to call. Germline V gene lookup returns CDR1 LGHDT and CDR2 YNNKEL (reference sequence). The CDR3 runs to 15 residues. Trimming shortened V by 0 bases and J by 0 bases, and 8 bases separated the two germline ends. CDR3 protein: CASSQDTTPNYGYTF. CDR3 nucleotides: TGTGCCAGCAGCCAAGATACCACCCCTAACTATGGCTACACCTTC. The whole variable domain, remainder taken from reference TRBV3-1 and TRBJ1-2, is DTAVSQTPKYLVTQMGNDKSIKCEQNLGHDTMYWYKQDSKKFLKIMFSYNNKELIINETVPNRFSPKSPDKAHLNLHINSLELGDSAVYFCASSQDTTPNYGYTFGSGTRLTVV.

As to this clonotype: A much bigger clone sits one base away, suggesting this may be a read error. The V and J genes are TRBV7-9 and TRBJ1-1; TRBD1 might be the D (5 bases). This CDR3 contains 14 residues. Germline V gives CDR1 SEHNR, CDR2 FQNEAQ (reference sequence). The CDR3 nucleotides are TGTGTCAGCAGCTTAGTGGCAGGGAGCACTGAAGCTTTCTTT. It is translated as CVSSLVAGSTEAFF. The variable domain in full, with the rest retrieved from reference TRBV7-9 and TRBJ1-1, is DTGVSQNPRHKITKRGQNVTFRCDPISEHNRLYWYRQTLGQGPEFLTYFQNEAQLEKSRLLSDRFSAERPKGSFSTLEIQRTEQGDSAMYLCVSSLVAGSTEAFFGQGTRLTVV.

V is TRBV28 and J is TRBJ2-1, with a weak D call TRBD2 (6 bases). Germline CDR1 and CDR2: MDHEN and SYDVKM. V dropped 5 bases and J dropped 0 bases, with 14 bases sitting between them. This CDR3 comprises 16 residues. CDR3 in amino acids: CASSTYSGHSYNEQFF. Written as DNA, the CDR3 is TGTGCCAGCAGTACTTATAGCGGACACTCCTACAATGAGCAGTTCTTC.

In its sample, this clonotype was seen a few times. This chain's CDR3 is CASSLDLRTAQYF. CDR3 DNA sequence: TGTGCCAGCAGCTTAGATCTCAGGACTGCGCAGTATTTT. V is TRBV11-2 and J is TRBJ2-3; D possibly corresponds to TRBD2 (5 bases). This CDR3 has 13 residues. Looked up from germline, CDR1 is SGHAT and CDR2 is FQNNGV. V lost 0 bases and J lost 10, with 11 bases in between.

V gene TRBV3-1 combines with J gene TRBJ2-1; possibly TRBD1 for D (6 bases). This CDR3 is built from 19 residues. Per the germline V gene, CDR1 is LGHDT and CDR2 is YNNKEL (reference sequence). V was shortened by 3 bases and J by 8 bases, with 29 bases between the two germline ends. In nucleotides, the CDR3 is TGTGCCAGCAGCCATCCAACAGCAGGGGCGAGGGCCTATCAGCATGAGCAGTTCTTC. Translating it yields CASSHPTAGARAYQHEQFF.

There are many counts of this clonotype. The J gene is TRBJ2-1, the V gene TRBV6-2 or TRBV6-3; 11 bases fit TRBD2. CDR1 MNHEY and CDR2 SVGEGT come from the germline V gene. The CDR3 is 15 residues long. Trimming took 6 bases from V and 3 from J; bases not matched to a gene: 4. CDR3 in amino acids: CASRILAGDYNEQFF. CDR3 coding DNA: TGTGCCAGCAGAATACTAGCGGGGGACTACAATGAGCAGTTCTTC.

This clonotype appeared many times. The chain uses TRBV20-1 and TRBJ2-1; D gene ambiguous. Trimming pared 7 bases from V and 7 bases from J, leaving 17 bases between. The germline V gene encodes CDR1 DFQATT and CDR2 SNEGSKA (reference sequence). The CDR3 is made up of 13 amino acids. CDR3 in DNA: TGCAGTGTTAGTGGGGTCGTCGCGAATGAGCAGTTCTTC. Amino acid sequence: CSVSGVVANEQFF.

The chain uses TRBV12-3 or TRBV12-4 and TRBJ2-3; no clear D gene. The CDR3 totals 12 residues. Trimming removed 6 bases from V and 2 bases from J, with 6 bases in between. CDR3 in DNA: TGTGCCAGCAGCCAGAACACAGATACGCAGTATTTT. It specifies CASSQNTDTQYF.

This clonotype was recorded many times. The chain combines TRBV10-3 with TRBJ2-3; 10 bases fit TRBD2. V dropped 8 bases and J dropped 3; count of bases not matched to a gene: 2. The germline gives CDR1 ENHRY, CDR2 SYGVKD. The CDR3 consists of 13 residues. CDR3 region: CAILAGGTDTQYF. CDR3 bases: TGTGCCATCTTAGCGGGGGGAACAGATACGCAGTATTTT.

This clonotype was observed at least ten times. The CDR3 protein is CASTVDRTSYEQYF. The CDR3 nucleotides read TGTGCCAGCACCGTGGACAGGACCTCCTACGAGCAGTACTTC. V usage is TRBV2 and J usage is TRBJ2-7; 7 bases are a match to TRBD1. Germline CDR1 and CDR2: SNHLY and FYNNEI. This CDR3 has 14 amino acids. V gave up 7 bases and J gave up 0 bases; unmatched junction bases: 6.

This clonotype was detected ten times or more. This chain connects TRBV7-8 to TRBJ1-5, with D possibly matching TRBD1 (6 bases). The CDR3 sequence is 13 residues long. Germline-derived CDR1 and CDR2 are SGHVS and FQNEAQ. With 3 bases removed from V and 6 bases from J, the gap between germline ends came to 9 bases. As DNA, the CDR3 is TGTGCCAGCAGCTTTAACAGGGTTCAGCCCCAGCATTTT. It translates to CASSFNRVQPQHF. Together with reference TRBV7-8 and TRBJ1-5, the CDR3 gives the full variable domain: GAGVSQSPRYKVAKRGQDVALRCDPISGHVSLFWYQQALGQGPEFLTYFQNEAQLDKSGLPSDRFFAERPEGSVSTLKIQRTQQEDSAVYLCASSFNRVQPQHFGDGTRLSIL.

This clonotype has a count of ten or more. V is TRBV28 and J is TRBJ2-7; 8 nucleotides agree with TRBD1. Trimming at V came to 5 bases and at J to 6 bases, leaving 15 bases not matched to a gene. The CDR3 consists of 16 residues. Germline V gives CDR1 MDHEN, CDR2 SYDVKM. CDR3 region: CASSPPLQGAPGEQYF. CDR3 DNA: TGTGCCAGCAGTCCTCCCCTCCAGGGGGCTCCGGGCGAGCAGTACTTC.

This clonotype was detected ten times or more. The chain joins TRBV24-1 to TRBJ1-5; D may be TRBD1 (5 bases). Trimming cost V 5 bases and J 7 bases, with 14 bases left between them. The germline CDR1 and CDR2 sequences are KGHDR and SFDVKD. This CDR3 is built from 14 residues. Written as DNA, the CDR3 is TGTGCCACCAGTGTAGGTCAGGGTGTCCAGCCCCAGCATTTT. Its protein is CATSVGQGVQPQHF.

This clonotype has a count of ten or more. CDR3 residues: CASSQGSGYTGELFF. The DNA for the CDR3 is TGTGCCAGCAGCCAAGGGTCCGGATACACCGGGGAGCTGTTTTTT. The V call is TRBV3-1, the J call TRBJ2-2; the D is unclear. Germline V gene lookup returns CDR1 LGHDT and CDR2 YNNKEL (reference sequence). The germline V and J ends were trimmed by 1 base and 3 bases, with 9 bases remaining between them. The CDR3 consists of 15 residues.

The chain couples TRBV6-2 or TRBV6-3 to TRBJ2-2; 7 nucleotides agree with TRBD1. Germline V gene lookup returns CDR1 MNHEY and CDR2 SVGEGT. V shed 2 bases and J 3 bases; nucleotides not matched to a gene: 6. This CDR3 is 16 amino acids long. The CDR3 DNA sequence: TGTGCCAGCAGTTACCGTCAGGGGGTATACACCGGGGAGCTGTTTTTT. Amino acids: CASSYRQGVYTGELFF.

This clonotype appeared many times. V usage is TRBV10-3 and J usage is TRBJ1-1; D gene ambiguous. In germline, CDR1 is ENHRY, CDR2 SYGVKD. V lost 0 bases to trimming and J lost 5 bases, with 10 bases between them. This CDR3 is built from 14 residues. The CDR3 DNA sequence: TGTGCCATCAGTGAGTCAGCGACAAGGACTGAAGCTTTCTTT. Translating it yields CAISESATRTEAFF.